This TCR beta chain came from a study of T cell responses to AZD1222 COVID-19 vaccine. Study-level findings and limits: Most donors were white British and more were female, and clonal diversity was possibly underestimated. Compared with day 0, the breadth and depth of the Spike-specific TCR repertoire rose significantly after two doses of AZD1222. Researchers took repertoire samples only after the peak T cell response had come.

Germline V gene data show CDR1 as MNHEY and CDR2 as SVGAGI. The CDR3 has 16 amino acids. The V gene end was trimmed by 1 base and the J gene end by 4 bases; junction bases not matched to a gene: 9. Sequenced by immunoSEQ multiplex PCR; TCRdb stores in-frame clones only, minus some. The sample holds 140,000 to 150,000 clones, roughly 92% seen once. Remarks on this clone: Antigen unknown.

This TCR was recovered from an adult in good health. The source was peripheral blood, collected on day 0 of AZD1222 vaccination. J is TRBJ2-5 and V is TRBV6-5; 7 bases fit TRBD1. The chain's CDR3 is CASSYLDRVLGETQYF. The CDR3 region has the DNA TGTGCCAGCAGTTACTTAGACAGGGTTTTAGGAGAGACCCAGTACTTC.